Shown below are 10 T cell receptor beta chains from a single sample sequenced in a study of regulatory T cells in long-lasting Graves disease. Time point: newly diagnosed GD, antithyroid drugs for less than 3 months. After RNA was extracted from PBMCs, the TCR library was made from it. Arm-PCR of CDR3 regions and iRepertoire HTBI primers were used to build TCR beta libraries. TCRdb redid the calling of the multiplex PCR reads with MiXCR, one entry per CDR3 protein. The sample consists of 350,000 to 450,000 distinct CDR3 sequences, over 15% of them appearing once. These data were also filed under a second study, of T cells in Graves' hyperthyroidism and ophthalmopathy.

Material: peripheral blood mononuclear cells (PBMCs), obtained at new diagnosis, from a patient treated with antithyroid drugs. These receptors came from a man aged 40-49 years with Graves disease.

This clonotype came up many times. V gene TRBV20-1 combines with J gene TRBJ1-5; D gene unclear. The germline gives CDR1 DFQATT, CDR2 SNEGSKA (reference sequence). Trimming removed 0 bases at V and 2 bases at J, with 11 bases between. The CDR3 spans 15 residues. The CDR3: CSARDGRGGNQPQHF. CDR3 coding DNA: TGCAGTGCTAGAGATGGGAGAGGAGGCAATCAGCCCCAGCATTTT.

This clonotype showed up just a few times. This chain uses TRBV28 with TRBJ1-2; the match to TRBD1 covers 8 bases. Germline CDR1 reads MDHEN; CDR2 reads SYDVKM. V was clipped by 6 bases and J by 0 bases; unmatched bases: 6. There are 15 residues in the CDR3. The CDR3 sequence is CASSWGQDANYGYTF. CDR3 sequence (DNA): TGTGCCAGCAGCTGGGGACAGGATGCTAACTATGGCTACACCTTC.

V usage is TRBV2 and J usage is TRBJ2-1, with TRBD2 identical over 9 bases. V shed 4 bases and J 6 bases; nucleotides not matched to a gene: 4. The CDR3 totals 14 residues. The germline V gene has CDR1 SNHLY and CDR2 FYNNEI. CDR3 in amino acids: CASSAGAGGNEQFF. In nucleotides, the CDR3 is TGTGCCAGCAGTGCGGGAGCGGGGGGCAATGAGCAGTTCTTC. The complete variable domain, with remaining parts taken from reference TRBV2 and TRBJ2-1, reads EPEVTQTPSHQVTQMGQEVILRCVPISNHLYFYWYRQILGQKVEFLVSFYNNEISEKSEIFDDQFSVERPDGSNFTLKIRSTKLEDSAMYFCASSAGAGGNEQFFGPGTRLTVL.

This clonotype has a count of ten or more. The chain couples TRBV9 to TRBJ2-3; 10 nucleotides line up with TRBD2. The V gene's germline CDR1 is SGDLS and CDR2 YYNGEE. The CDR3 totals 15 residues. The junction had 9 bases not matched to a gene; V was cut back by 5 bases and J by 6 bases. Here the CDR3 DNA reads TGTGCCAGCAGACGTAGCGGGGGGATGATCGATACGCAGTATTTT. Translating it yields CASRRSGGMIDTQYF.

About this clonotype itself: A much more abundant neighbour one base away suggests this may be a read error. The CDR3 region has the DNA TGTGCCAGCGAAACTACAGGGACCGGCGCAGATACGCGGTATTTT. It is translated as CASETTGTGADTRYF. The chain links TRBV3-1 to TRBJ2-3; a possible D gene is TRBD1 (6 bases). The germline V gene has CDR1 LGHDT and CDR2 YNNKEL (reference sequence). This CDR3 comprises 15 residues.

In this sample, this clonotype turned up many times. The rearrangement joins TRBV20-1 to TRBJ1-3, with D uncertain. Trimming pared 3 bases from V and 0 bases from J, leaving 6 bases between. The CDR3 is 13 amino acids. Germline V gives CDR1 DFQATT, CDR2 SNEGSKA (reference sequence). The CDR3 sequence: CSARTSSGNTIYF. The CDR3 DNA reads TGCAGTGCTAGGACCTCCTCTGGAAACACCATATATTTT.

This clonotype has just a few counts. The V gene is TRBV5-1, the J gene TRBJ2-1; 10 bases align to TRBD1. This CDR3 is 14 amino acids long. The germline CDR1 and CDR2 sequences are SGHRS and YFSETQ. After removal of 3 bases from V and 9 bases from J, the junction contained 6 bases not matched to a gene. The CDR3 here is CASSYGTGDGEQFF. Here the CDR3 DNA reads TGCGCCAGCAGCTATGGGACAGGGGATGGTGAGCAGTTCTTC.

This clonotype was counted many times. The chain links TRBV4-1 to TRBJ1-1; 7 bases fit TRBD1. The germline V gene has CDR1 MGHRA and CDR2 YSYEKL. The CDR3 covers 16 residues. V was clipped by 3 bases and J by 1 base; unmatched bases: 8. The CDR3 spells CASSHPEQGPNTEAFF. The CDR3 nucleotides read TGCGCCAGCAGCCACCCCGAACAGGGGCCGAACACTGAAGCTTTCTTT.

V is TRBV12-3 or TRBV12-4 and J is TRBJ2-3, with D hard to call. The V end lost 2 bases, the J end lost 3 bases, and 6 bases lay between the germline ends. The CDR3 totals 13 residues. As DNA, the CDR3 is TGTGCCAGCAGTTTACTAGAAACAGATACGCAGTATTTT. This encodes CASSLLETDTQYF.

The rearrangement joins TRBV15 to TRBJ2-3; 13 positions match TRBD2. CDR3 length: 16 amino acids. V lost 4 bases, J lost 6 bases, and 7 bases stayed unmatched. Germline V gene lookup returns CDR1 LNHNV and CDR2 YYDKDF (reference sequence). The CDR3 nucleotides read TGTGCCACCAGCATCCGACTAGCGGGGGGCCGGGATACGCAGTATTTT. Translation: CATSIRLAGGRDTQYF.